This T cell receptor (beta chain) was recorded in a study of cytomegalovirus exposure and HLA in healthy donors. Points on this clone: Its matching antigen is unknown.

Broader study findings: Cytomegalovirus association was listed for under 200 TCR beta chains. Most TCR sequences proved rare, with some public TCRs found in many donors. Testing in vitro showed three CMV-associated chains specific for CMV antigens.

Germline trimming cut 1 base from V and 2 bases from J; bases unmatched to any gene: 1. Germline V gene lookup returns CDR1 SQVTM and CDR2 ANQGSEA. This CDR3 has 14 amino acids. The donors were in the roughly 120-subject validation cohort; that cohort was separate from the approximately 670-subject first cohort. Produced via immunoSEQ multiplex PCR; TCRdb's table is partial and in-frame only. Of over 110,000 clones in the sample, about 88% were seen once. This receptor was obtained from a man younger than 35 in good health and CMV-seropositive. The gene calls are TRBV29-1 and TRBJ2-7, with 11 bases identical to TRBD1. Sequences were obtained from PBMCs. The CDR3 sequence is CSVEAGQGAYEQYF. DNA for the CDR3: TGCAGCGTTGAAGCGGGACAGGGGGCCTACGAGCAGTACTTC.